This T cell receptor beta chain was recovered during a study of shared clonotypes between healthy human individuals. The method was immunoSEQ multiplex PCR; TCRdb's version includes in-frame clones alone and lacks a portion of them. This repertoire shows roughly 2.2 million clones, approximately 93% found once; its top ten account for under 0.45%. CDR3 length equals 13 residues. The V and J ends lost 4 bases and 7 bases, in that order; junction bases with no gene match: 7. CDR1 SGHNT and CDR2 YYREEE come from the germline V gene (reference sequence). Sequences were obtained from naive CD4+ T cells from PBMCs. The subset here: CD45RA+ positively selected. The receptor's source is a man aged 18 to 29 in good health. Some clones in this sample may be carry-over from other donors' samples. The chain uses TRBV5-4 and TRBJ1-1; 7 nucleotides agree with TRBD1. CDR3 DNA: TGTGCCAGCAGCCCGGGACAGAGGGATGAAGCTTTCTTT. This gives the protein CASSPGQRDEAFF.